The next 2 T cell receptor beta chains were all read from a single sample in a study of CD8 T cells in Susac syndrome. Reverse transcription of roughly 0.45 to 1 ug RNA used random hexamers. TCRdb passed the immunoSEQ multiplex PCR reads through MiXCR, listing each CDR3 protein once. The table lists 80,000 or so distinct CDR3 sequences, around 94% of them singletons. Specimen: CD8+ T cells from PBMCs. The receptors shown here come from a human donor with Susac syndrome.

The rearrangement joins TRBV14 to TRBJ1-1; D gene unclear. This CDR3 has 13 residues. Trimming cost V 1 base and J 1 base, with 4 bases left between them. Germline values: CDR1 SGHDN, CDR2 FVKESK. In nucleotides, the CDR3 is TGTGCCAGCAGCCAAGGAGGGAACACTGAAGCTTTCTTT. This encodes CASSQGGNTEAFF.

This clonotype was seen once. This sequence joins TRBV4-3 and TRBJ1-5; unclear D gene. The length of the CDR3 is 16 residues. Trimming pared 0 bases from V and 5 bases from J, leaving 14 bases between. Germline V gene lookup returns CDR1 LGHNA and CDR2 YSLEER. DNA for the CDR3: TGCGCCAGCAGCCAAGATCAACTTCTGTGGGATCAGCCCCAGCATTTT. This sequence encodes CASSQDQLLWDQPQHF.